The sequence of this TCR beta chain was determined in a study of T-cell memory formation after mild COVID-19. This clonotype occurred a few times. Its antigen is unidentified. Study-wide results and limits: Day 37-peaking second-wave clones had unconfirmed SARS-CoV-2 specificity. Balance between CD4 and CD8 was seen in clones contracting day 15 to 85, and a CD4+ lean was seen in later expanders. The finding that pre-infection memory included some responding clones suggested that cross-reactive memory joined.

The CDR3 totals 14 residues. Germline lookup yields CDR1 MNHEY and CDR2 SVGAGI. V was cut by 4 bases and J by 5 bases, with 14 bases left in between. The TCR alpha and TCR beta cDNA libraries, bearing sample barcodes and UMIs, were generated by 5'RACE using constant-segment primers. TCRdb fed the 5' RACE reads into MiXCR, producing one record per CDR3 protein. Of 310,000 or so distinct CDR3 sequences in the sample, around 15% were seen once. The receptor comes from a man between 18 and 35 years old who had mild COVID-19 (a few samples of this study predate the infection). Cell type and time point are not known. The specimen was PBMCs or a T cell subset sorted from them (not recorded which). The chain is built from TRBV6-5 and TRBJ1-2, with no clear D. In DNA form, the CDR3 reads TGTGCCAGCAGTTCCAACTATCAGGAGTATGGCTACACCTTC. It translates to CASSSNYQEYGYTF.